This T cell receptor (beta chain) derives from a study of blood T cell repertoires in COVID-19. Whole-study context: Specimens from acute and convalescent COVID-19 originated in the United States, Italy and Spain.

J gave up 5 bases and V 4 bases, and 11 bases lay outside the gene matches. The CDR3 runs 15 residues. Germline V gene sequence: CDR1 MNHEY, CDR2 SMNVEV (reference sequence). In the authors' methods: Amplification of reference gene primers was used by the study to estimate nucleated cell counts. Produced via immunoSEQ multiplex PCR; TCRdb's table is partial and in-frame only. V and J calls and clone size are copied from that table; D and trimming were computed from the DNA. This table holds over 200,000 clones, 70% to 90% found once. The J gene is TRBJ2-7, the V gene TRBV27, with 7 bases lining up with TRBD2. Sample: peripheral blood. This clonotype originated in a woman aged 18-29 years who had recovered from COVID-19. CDR3 in amino acids: CASSSHPAGRNEQYF. Written as DNA, the CDR3 is TGTGCCAGCAGTTCCCATCCAGCGGGACGGAACGAGCAGTACTTC.